A selection of T cell receptor beta chains follows, all from one sample in a study of CD8 T cells in ankylosing spondylitis. Each CDR3 protein is one row after TCRdb ran MiXCR on the 5' RACE reads. The sample lists over 700,000 distinct CDR3 sequences; around 20% were seen once. The sequenced material came from blood, either unsorted or a sorted T cell fraction (not recorded which). The source is a male donor with ankylosing spondylitis. CDR3s include the opening cysteine and the closing phenylalanine or tryptophan. A D gene is named only where the DNA matches it firmly. Some rows mark clone size as missing; the rest say once, few, many or name a class of expanded clone.

j_call v_call d_call clone_size cdr3_nt cdr3_aa
TRBJ1-1 TRBV29-1 . few TGCAGCGTTGTGGGGCGTTCGAACACTGAAGCTTTCTTT CSVVGRSNTEAFF
TRBJ1-5 TRBV20-1 TRBD1 . TGCAGTGCTAGTAACCTCGTCCGGGACAGGGGCGGCAATCAGCCCCAGCATTTT CSASNLVRDRGGNQPQHF
TRBJ2-1 TRBV19 TRBD2 . TGTGCCAGTAGTCCCGGGGGGACTAGCGGGGCTGTCAGCTCCTACAATGAGCAGTTCTTC CASSPGGTSGAVSSYNEQFF
TRBJ2-2 TRBV12-3/TRBV12-4 . . TGTGCCAGCAGTTTAGTGGACGAAGGGACCGGGGAGCTGTTTTTT CASSLVDEGTGELFF
TRBJ2-2 TRBV4-2 . . TGTGCCAGCAGCCAAGACGGGAGTGACACCGGGGAGCTGTTTTTT CASSQDGSDTGELFF
TRBJ2-1 TRBV24-1 . . TGTGCCACCAGTGATTTCGCTAGCTTGTTCGATGAGCAGTTCTTC CATSDFASLFDEQFF
TRBJ2-2 TRBV29-1 . few TGCAGCGTTACTTCATGGAACCTAGGGACCGGGGAGCTGTTTTTT CSVTSWNLGTGELFF
TRBJ1-1 TRBV3-1 . . TGTGCCAGCAGCCTAACGAAGGGGAGCACTGAAGCTTTCTTT CASSLTKGSTEAFF
TRBJ1-5 TRBV7-9 TRBD1 . TGTGCCAGCAGCTCAGGACAGGGGGCGGAACAGCCCCAGCATTTT CASSSGQGAEQPQHF
TRBJ2-2 TRBV18 . . TGTGCCAGCTCACCACCAAGCACCGGGGAGCTGTTTTTT CASSPPSTGELFF
TRBJ2-7 TRBV12-3/TRBV12-4 . . TGTGCCAGCATTTGGCTGATTAGAGACTACTACGAGCAGTACTTC CASIWLIRDYYEQYF
TRBJ2-5 TRBV30 TRBD1 . TGTGCCTGGGCCGGGACAGGAAAACAAGAGACCCAGTACTTC CAWAGTGKQETQYF
TRBJ2-7 TRBV20-1 . few TGCAGTGCTAGCGAGGGTTGGCAGTACTTC CSASEGWQYF
TRBJ2-1 TRBV4-1 . few TGCGCCAGCAGCCACTCCGACAGAACTGAGCAGTTCTTC CASSHSDRTEQFF
TRBJ1-6 TRBV21-1 . . TGTGCCAGCAGCGCCCGGGACAGGGGGAACCCCCTCCACTTT CASSARDRGNPLHF
TRBJ2-2 TRBV9 TRBD2 few TGTGCCAGCAGCGTATATGCCGTGATTTTAACTAGCGGCGCCGGGGAGCTGTTTTTT CASSVYAVILTSGAGELFF
TRBJ1-5 TRBV28 TRBD1 . TGTGCCAGCAGCCTCGGTACAGGGGGCGCGCTTCAGCCCCAGCATTTT CASSLGTGGALQPQHF
TRBJ2-3 TRBV12-3/TRBV12-4 TRBD2 few TGTGCCAGCAGTTTAAAGGGGACTAGCGGGAGATTGAATACGCAGTATTTT CASSLKGTSGRLNTQYF
TRBJ2-2 TRBV28 . . TGTGCCAGCAGACCTAGCAGGGGGGGCACCGGGGAGCTGTTTTTT CASRPSRGGTGELFF
TRBJ1-5 TRBV29-1 . . TGCAGCGTTGGATATGGGCAAGATCAGCCCCAGCATTTT CSVGYGQDQPQHF
TRBJ2-3 TRBV5-1 . few TGCGCCAGCAGCTTGGAACGTCCATTAAGCACAGATACGCAGTATTTT CASSLERPLSTDTQYF
TRBJ1-5 TRBV6-5 TRBD1 few TGTGCCAGCAGTTACATGGCAGGGGGCCAGCCCCAGCATTTT CASSYMAGGQPQHF
TRBJ2-1 TRBV19 TRBD2 few TGTGCCAGTAGGCGGACTAGCGGGAGGGACAATGAGCAGTTCTTC CASRRTSGRDNEQFF
TRBJ2-7 TRBV5-6 . few TGTGCCAGCACCCAGCAGCTCTCCTACGAGCAGTACTTC CASTQQLSYEQYF
TRBJ2-2 TRBV5-1 . few TGCGCCGGCTCCCGGGTCGGTACCGGGGAGCTGTTTTTT CAGSRVGTGELFF
TRBJ2-7 TRBV5-1 TRBD1 . TGCGCCAGCAGCGGGACAGGGTACGGGCAGTACTTC CASSGTGYGQYF
TRBJ2-1 TRBV12-3/TRBV12-4 TRBD2 . TGTGCCAGCACTCAAGGACTAGCGGGGTTTGGAGATGAGCAGTTCTTC CASTQGLAGFGDEQFF
TRBJ2-1 TRBV18 . few TGTGCCAGCTCACCACTCAAACAGCTCTACAATGAGCAGTTCTTC CASSPLKQLYNEQFF
TRBJ2-1 TRBV12-3/TRBV12-4 TRBD2 . TGTGCCAGCAGTTCGAATAGCGGGAGGCGTTCCTACAATGAGCAGTTCTTC CASSSNSGRRSYNEQFF
TRBJ2-5 TRBV18 . few TGTGCCAGCTCACCTAAGAGCAGGGGAGGTCAAGAGACCCAGTACTTC CASSPKSRGGQETQYF